This T cell receptor (beta chain) was documented in a study of cytomegalovirus exposure and HLA in healthy donors. The study's findings and limits: The authors confirmed in vitro that three CMV-associated chains were specific for CMV antigens. Several V segments, TRBV6-2 and TRBV6-3 among them, could not be told apart and were dropped. A later analysis linked a missense variant in DCLRE1C to the trimming of TCR beta V and J genes.

This CDR3 has 14 residues. CDR1 and CDR2 (germline): MNHEY, SVGAGI. Trimming shortened V by 0 bases and J by 2 bases, and 5 bases separated the two germline ends. PCR primers comprised 60 Vbeta and 13 Jbeta primers. Method: immunoSEQ multiplex PCR; TCRdb's copy keeps in-frame clones and lacks some. The sample lists about 190,000 clones, about nine tenths seen once, with about 1.1% in the top ten. Regarding this clone: The target antigen is unknown.

All donors participated as healthy donors of bone marrow. The TCR sequence derives from a boy aged 2-15 years in good health and CMV-seronegative. The sequencing sample was made of PBMCs. J is TRBJ2-1 and V is TRBV6-5; no clear D. The chain's CDR3 is CASSYSFAYNEQFF. Here the CDR3 DNA reads TGTGCCAGCAGTTACTCGTTCGCCTACAATGAGCAGTTCTTC.